The TCR beta chain described here comes from a study of cytomegalovirus exposure and HLA in healthy donors (dated by TCRdb to 2016 to 2017). Study-wide context: An earlier analysis of some 600 of the donors reported 250 to 350 Gb of sequence data and about 120 million unique TCR beta sequences obtained from about 200 million T cells. Class I and class II HLA loci were covered by the typing at four-digit resolution. The study aimed to test whether cataloging public T cell receptors could reveal signatures of past pathogen exposure. All discovery cohort repertoires had been generated using a single sequencing platform. Donor age, sex, ethnicity and CMV serostatus were compiled alongside the repertoire data. The T cell repertoires of several hundred subjects were profiled by immunosequencing and related to cytomegalovirus serostatus. In a later genetic analysis, genome-wide SNP genotypes for about 65% of the roughly 700 donors were used, and that subset was treated as a discovery cohort. A later analysis re-analyzed previously published TCR beta repertoires from approximately 670 donors and added high-resolution HLA genotyping to study TCR occurrence patterns. Among the approximately 400 genotyped donors, approximately 81% belonged to the genetic ancestry cluster associated with self-reported Caucasian donors. High-throughput TCR immunosequencing, statistical association of individual TCRs with disease status, and machine learning were combined to predict cytomegalovirus infection status. A separate validation cohort of 100 to 150 different subjects was used in addition to the roughly 620-subject first cohort. The number of typed donors differed by locus: roughly 629-630 for A, B, C, DRB1 and DQB1; 500 to 550 for DQA1; approximately 600 for DPA1; and roughly 470 for DPB1. Among about 400 genotyped donors of the cohort, an average of about 220,000 unique TCR beta nucleotide sequences was sequenced per donor, of which about 19% were non-productive. Because of strong linkage in the cohort, roughly five DR-DQ haplotypes were treated as single units for association and clustering. To decide whether each TCR beta V gene segment behaved as functional or pseudogenic, an earlier analysis of fewer than 750 of the donors relied on high-throughput TCR beta sequencing. Rather than drawing on any new phenotypic data, the later analysis identified candidate immune exposures from TCR beta sequences and the way those sequences occurred across donors. An early release that covered fewer than 750 HLA-typed donors contained about 300 gigabases of sequencing data and about 93 million unique TCR sequences. Study-wide findings and limitations: A later analysis reported that several top co-occurrence clusters appeared linked to parvovirus B19, influenza, CMV and Epstein-Barr virus. Compared with the roughly 720-donor mean, donors in an Asian-associated ancestry cluster had fewer N-insertions in productive TCRs, according to a later genetic analysis. In a later analysis, most CMV-associated TCR beta chains were found to appear HLA-restricted, with HLA associations seemingly driven largely by CMV exposure. In vitro tests confirmed that three of the cytomegalovirus-associated TCR beta chains recognize cytomegalovirus antigens. The earlier analysis of nearly 600 of the donors excluded around 17 rarely observed V segments, including chromosome 9 orphons, because counts were too low. A group of highly shared sequence variants was considered likely to be a technical artifact of the sequencing pipeline. V-gene and J-gene trimming of TCR beta chains was associated with a missense DCLRE1C variant in a later genetic analysis, and the association was replicated in an independent cohort. Correlated functional status among segregating V segments might reflect linkage disequilibrium, but an unknown experimental factor could not be ruled out. Some IMGT-functional V segments, including TRBV6-2 and TRBV6-3, could not be distinguished by the 87-base-pair reads and were therefore excluded. A later analysis associated around 16,000 TCR beta sequences with specific HLA alleles at a false discovery rate of 0.05. The authors suggested that the approach could potentially be generalized to other disease states and immunological phenotypes. Assigning TCR associations to individual alleles was difficult when HLA alleles, especially DR and DQ, strongly co-occurred. The study gave a list of under 200 TCR beta chains associated with cytomegalovirus. Broadly in line with IMGT annotations, most TCR beta V segments showed up in productive rearrangements about 87% or about 30% of the time in an earlier analysis of roughly 590 of the donors. This cohort had only TCR beta chains sequenced, and the lack of alpha or paired-chain data limited which features could be detected. The presence/absence analyses assumed that sequencing depth was roughly uniform across donors, and that assumption may not be true. The only immune exposure information available for the cohort was CMV serostatus. The classifier was reported to diagnose cytomegalovirus status with high specificity and sensitivity in both the original cohort and the validation cohort. In a later analysis, TCR association rates were found to vary across HLA loci, with the most associated TCRs seen for DRB1 alleles and the fewest for HLA-C alleles. Because HLA typing was missing for some donors at each locus, association tests included only the typed subset. A later analysis found that HLA-associated TCR beta chains were more clonally expanded and had lower generation probabilities than equally common non-associated chains. A further reported finding was that TCR beta sequences accurately predicted the HLA-A and HLA-B alleles for most subjects in the first cohort. Most TCR sequences were observed very rarely across donors, whereas some public TCRs were present in many individuals.

The library was generated by the immunoSEQ multiplex PCR assay. For the multiplex PCR, a mixture combining 60 forward primers for TCR Vbeta segments and 13 reverse primers for TCR Jbeta segments was used. Amplification of the CDR3 region of rearranged TCR beta genes was performed with a multiplex PCR assay on genomic DNA. On the Illumina HiSeq System, the amplified TCR beta libraries were sequenced as 87-base-pair reads. The paper's data handling went like this. A later analysis tallied roughly 78 million unique TCR beta chains across the approximately 670 repertoires, and about 12 million of those chains were shared by two or more donors. A nearest-neighbor algorithm error-corrected the raw reads and collapsed the reads into unique sequences, merging closely related sequences to remove PCR and sequencing errors. To assign V, D and J gene segments, CDR3 sequences were aligned to IMGT reference sequences. For a sequence to be retained, a match of at least six nucleotides to both a V gene segment and a J gene segment was required. Rearrangements were called productive when the CDR3 lacked stop codons and stayed in frame with V and J; all others were non-productive. CDR3 was defined by IMGT convention, running from the second conserved V-encoded cysteine to the conserved J-encoded phenylalanine. Sequences without an unambiguous match to a single V gene segment were excluded from the earlier analysis of 450 to 650 of the donors. In an earlier analysis of 587 of the donors, a V segment was called functional when productive rearrangements were above 56.7%, and segregating when the standard deviation between donors exceeded 5%. To diagnose cytomegalovirus status from the catalog of TCR beta chain sequences, a statistical classification framework was built. In a later analysis, TCR nucleotide sequences were compared against IMGT/GENE-DB human TR gene sequences so that V and J genes could be assigned. The TCRdist pipeline was used in a later analysis to assign CDR3 sequences and most-parsimonious VDJ recombination scenarios. In a later analysis, every TCR beta chain was defined by the combination of its CDR3 amino acid sequence and its V-gene family, and reads without a unique V-gene family were dropped. To address suspected cross-contamination and a sequencing artifact, a later analysis removed a few hundred highly shared, low-generation-probability nucleotide sequences. In a later analysis, a clonal expansion index was calculated for each public chain from normalized within-repertoire ranks of inferred template counts. In a later analysis, generation probabilities were computed using a VDJ recombination model fitted to out-of-frame rearrangements, and the results were checked against IGoR. A later analysis scored TCR-TCR, TCR-HLA and TCR-CMV co-occurrence with hypergeometric tests, applying a repertoire-size bias correction to TCR pairs. To estimate false discovery rates, a later analysis permuted the HLA or CMV assignments 20 times. In a later analysis, co-occurring TCRs were grouped with DBSCAN, and TCRdist sequence similarity was added when clustering was performed within HLA-allele-positive subsets. Co-occurrence clustering excluded repertoires with fewer than 30,000 or more than 120,000 public chains, plus five with anomalous nucleotide sharing. Entries here come from immuneACCESS through TCRdb and include only in-frame sequences with V and J called. Some clones fail to appear in such tables; in the studies checked, an unresolved V gene covers under half of the shortfall, and the cause of the remainder is unknown. The V and J calls and clone size were taken over from that table, and D and trimming were inferred from the DNA. Recorded for this sample are around 220,000 clones; 65% to 90% of them occurred a single time. The ten largest account for roughly 1.3% of the sample.

The cohort consisted of 666 healthy bone marrow donors. At the time of sampling, all cohort members were nominally healthy, though unrecorded immune exposures were likely present. The donor was CMV seronegative and was included in the group of 352 seronegative cohort members. A peripheral blood sample was provided by each donor, and peripheral blood mononuclear cells were used for TCR beta sequencing. Genomic DNA was extracted from the blood cell samples with the Qiagen DNeasy Blood Extraction Kit. In regard to this clone: Its antigen is still unknown. No clone much larger than this one lies a single base away; base qualities are absent.

V is cut by 4 bases and J by 4 bases, and the space between the germline ends is 10 bases. The CDR3 numbers 13 residues from cysteine through phenylalanine. The kept DNA is CDR3 alone, 39 bases in frame from the first base. The germline V gene gives CDR1 as MDHEN and CDR2 as SYDVKM. The clonotype was recovered from a girl aged 5 to 17 in good health and CMV-seronegative. This receptor chain uses TRBV28 and TRBJ1-2; no D segment can be confidently identified. Sequenced sample: PBMCs. The DNA sequence is as follows: TGTGCCAGCAGTTCCTATACCCTCTATGGCTACACCTTC. The resulting protein is CASSSYTLYGYTF.